This T cell receptor (beta chain) was sequenced for a study of beta chain features in type 1 diabetes. Points from the study as a whole: VDJ junctions in type 1 diabetes patients carried more deletions and fewer insertions. It was among patients, rather than healthy donors, that naive, central memory and Treg TCRB repertoires appeared more similar. Type 1 diabetes patients showed a moderate but significant shortening of TCRB CDR3s in all four CD4+ subsets.

CDR3 size: 12 residues. The germline CDR1 and CDR2 sequences are SEHNR and FQNEAQ (reference sequence). Trimming took off 3 bases at V and 6 bases at J, with 8 bases between the two ends. With regard to this clone: Its specificity is not known.

The authors sorted CD4+ naive, central memory, regulatory and stem cell-like memory cells via CD45RO/CCR7/CD25/CD127/CD95/CD27. Of the isolated RNA, all was reverse transcribed, and so the sequenced material was expressed TCRB transcripts. It was found that naive, central memory and regulatory T cell samples averaged about 3.4 million reads. The table came from immunoSEQ multiplex PCR; TCRdb's copy has only in-frame clones and leaves some out. The repertoire consists of about 170,000 clones, with 6% to 9% occurring once and the leading ten covering under 0.6%. The chain is built from TRBV7-9 and TRBJ2-5; no definite D call. This TCR was sampled from a man younger than 35 with type 1 diabetes. Material: central memory CD4+ T cells from blood. The CDR3 DNA follows: TGTGCCAGCAGCTTTATAGCACAGACCCAGTACTTC. This gives the protein CASSFIAQTQYF.